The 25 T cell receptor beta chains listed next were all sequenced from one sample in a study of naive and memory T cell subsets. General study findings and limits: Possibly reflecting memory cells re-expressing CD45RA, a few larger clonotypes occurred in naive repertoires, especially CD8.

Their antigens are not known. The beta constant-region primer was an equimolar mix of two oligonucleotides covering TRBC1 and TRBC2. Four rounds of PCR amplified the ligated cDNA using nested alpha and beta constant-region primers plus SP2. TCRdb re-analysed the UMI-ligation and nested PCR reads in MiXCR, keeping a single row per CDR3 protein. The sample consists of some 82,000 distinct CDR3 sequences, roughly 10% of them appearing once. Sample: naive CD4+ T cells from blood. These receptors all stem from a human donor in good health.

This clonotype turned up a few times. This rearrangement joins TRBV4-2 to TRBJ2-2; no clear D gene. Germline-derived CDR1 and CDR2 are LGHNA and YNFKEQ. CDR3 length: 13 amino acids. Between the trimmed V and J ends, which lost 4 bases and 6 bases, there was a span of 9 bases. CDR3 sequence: CASSPPFSGELFF. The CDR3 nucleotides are TGTGCCAGCAGCCCTCCTTTTTCCGGGGAGCTGTTTTTT.

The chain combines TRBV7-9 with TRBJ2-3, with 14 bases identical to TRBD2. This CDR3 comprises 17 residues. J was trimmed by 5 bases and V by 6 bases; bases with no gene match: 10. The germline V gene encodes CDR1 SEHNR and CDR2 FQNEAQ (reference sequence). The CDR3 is CASSPGTSGRGGDTQYF. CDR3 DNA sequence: TGTGCCAGCAGTCCCGGGACTAGCGGGAGAGGAGGAGATACGCAGTATTTT. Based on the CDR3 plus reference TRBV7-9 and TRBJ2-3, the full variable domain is DTGVSQNPRHKITKRGQNVTFRCDPISEHNRLYWYRQTLGQGPEFLTYFQNEAQLEKSRLLSDRFSAERPKGSFSTLEIQRTEQGDSAMYLCASSPGTSGRGGDTQYFGPGTRLTVL.

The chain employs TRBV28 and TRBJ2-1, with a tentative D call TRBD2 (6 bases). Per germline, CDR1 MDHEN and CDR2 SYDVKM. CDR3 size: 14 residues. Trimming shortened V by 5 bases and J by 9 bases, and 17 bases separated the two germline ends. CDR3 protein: CASSPSFTGGEQFF. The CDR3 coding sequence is TGTGCCAGCAGTCCCTCTTTCACCGGGGGTGAGCAGTTCTTC. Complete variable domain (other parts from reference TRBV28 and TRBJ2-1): DVKVTQSSRYLVKRTGEKVFLECVQDMDHENMFWYRQDPGLGLRLIYFSYDVKMKEKGDIPEGYSVSREKKERFSLILESASTNQTSMYLCASSPSFTGGEQFFGPGTRLTVL.

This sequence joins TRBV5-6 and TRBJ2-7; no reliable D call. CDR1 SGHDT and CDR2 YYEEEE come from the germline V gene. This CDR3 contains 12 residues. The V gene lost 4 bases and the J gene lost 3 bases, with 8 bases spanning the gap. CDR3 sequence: CASSPGRYEQYF. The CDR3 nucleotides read TGTGCCAGCAGCCCGGGTCGCTACGAGCAGTACTTC.

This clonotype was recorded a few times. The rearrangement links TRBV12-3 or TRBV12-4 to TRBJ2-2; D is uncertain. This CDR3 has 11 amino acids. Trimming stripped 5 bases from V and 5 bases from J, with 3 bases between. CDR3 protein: CASSRTGELFF. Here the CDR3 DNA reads TGTGCCAGCAGTAGGACCGGGGAGCTGTTTTTT.

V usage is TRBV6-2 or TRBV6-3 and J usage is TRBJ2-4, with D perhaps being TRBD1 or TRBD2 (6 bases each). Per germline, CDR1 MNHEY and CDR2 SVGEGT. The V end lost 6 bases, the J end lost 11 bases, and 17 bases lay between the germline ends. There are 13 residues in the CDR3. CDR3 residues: CASSRGTGGVQYF. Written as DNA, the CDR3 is TGTGCCAGCAGCAGGGGAACCGGGGGCGTTCAGTACTTC.

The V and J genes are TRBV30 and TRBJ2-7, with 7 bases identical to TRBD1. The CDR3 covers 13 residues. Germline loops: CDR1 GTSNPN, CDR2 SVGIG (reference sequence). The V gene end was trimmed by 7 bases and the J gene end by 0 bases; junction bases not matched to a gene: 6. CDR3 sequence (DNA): TGTGCCTCCGACAGGGTAGGCTCCTACGAGCAGTACTTC. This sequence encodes CASDRVGSYEQYF.

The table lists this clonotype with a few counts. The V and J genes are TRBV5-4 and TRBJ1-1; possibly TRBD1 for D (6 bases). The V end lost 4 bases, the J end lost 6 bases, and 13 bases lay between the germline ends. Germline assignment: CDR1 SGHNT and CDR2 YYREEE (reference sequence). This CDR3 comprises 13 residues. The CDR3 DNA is TGTGCCAGCAGCAGCCGCAGGGGCCCTGAAGCTTTCTTT. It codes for CASSSRRGPEAFF.

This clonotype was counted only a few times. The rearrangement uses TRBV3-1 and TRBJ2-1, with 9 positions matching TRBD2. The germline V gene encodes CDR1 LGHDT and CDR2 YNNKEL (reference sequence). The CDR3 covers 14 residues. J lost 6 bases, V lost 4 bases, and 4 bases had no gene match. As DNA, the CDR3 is TGTGCCAGCAGCCTTCCACTAGCGGGCAATGAGCAGTTCTTC. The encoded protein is CASSLPLAGNEQFF.

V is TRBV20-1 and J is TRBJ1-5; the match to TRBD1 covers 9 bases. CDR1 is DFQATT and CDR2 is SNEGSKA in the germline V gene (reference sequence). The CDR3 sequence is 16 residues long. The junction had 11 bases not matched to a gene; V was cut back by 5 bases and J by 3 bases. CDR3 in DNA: TGCAGTGCTCTTGGGGACAGGGTCGGAATCAATCAGCCCCAGCATTTT. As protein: CSALGDRVGINQPQHF.

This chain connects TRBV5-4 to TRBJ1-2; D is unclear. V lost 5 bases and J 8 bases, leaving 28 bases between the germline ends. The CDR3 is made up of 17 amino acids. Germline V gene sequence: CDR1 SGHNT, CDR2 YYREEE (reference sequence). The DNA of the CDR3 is TGTGCCAGCAGTCGGCAGTTAAGGACTGCCGCCGGGGAAGGCTACACCTTC. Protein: CASSRQLRTAAGEGYTF.

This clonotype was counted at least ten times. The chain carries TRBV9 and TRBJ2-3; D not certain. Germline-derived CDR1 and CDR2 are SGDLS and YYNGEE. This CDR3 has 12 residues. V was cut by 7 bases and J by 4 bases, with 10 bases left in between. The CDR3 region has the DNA TGTGCCAGCGGGATATCACCAGATACGCAGTATTTT. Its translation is CASGISPDTQYF.

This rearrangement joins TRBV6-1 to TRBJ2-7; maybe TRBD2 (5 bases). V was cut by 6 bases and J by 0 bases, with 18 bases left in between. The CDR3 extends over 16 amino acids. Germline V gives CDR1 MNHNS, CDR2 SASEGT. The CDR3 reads CASREEVGVSSYEQYF. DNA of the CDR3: TGTGCCAGCAGGGAGGAGGTAGGCGTTAGCTCCTACGAGCAGTACTTC.

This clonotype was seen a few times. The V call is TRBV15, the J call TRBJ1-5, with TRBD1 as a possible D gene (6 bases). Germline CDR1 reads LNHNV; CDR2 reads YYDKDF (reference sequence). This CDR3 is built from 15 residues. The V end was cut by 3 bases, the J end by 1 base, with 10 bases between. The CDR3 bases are TGTGCCACCAGCAGGCCGGGACAAAGCAATCAGCCCCAGCATTTT. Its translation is CATSRPGQSNQPQHF.

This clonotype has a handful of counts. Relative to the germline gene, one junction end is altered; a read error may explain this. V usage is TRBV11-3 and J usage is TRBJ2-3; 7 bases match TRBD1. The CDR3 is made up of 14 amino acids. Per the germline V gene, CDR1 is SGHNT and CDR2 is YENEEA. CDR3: CASRQGAESDAQYF. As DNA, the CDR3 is TGTGCCAGCCGACAGGGCGCGGAATCAGATGCGCAGTATTTT.

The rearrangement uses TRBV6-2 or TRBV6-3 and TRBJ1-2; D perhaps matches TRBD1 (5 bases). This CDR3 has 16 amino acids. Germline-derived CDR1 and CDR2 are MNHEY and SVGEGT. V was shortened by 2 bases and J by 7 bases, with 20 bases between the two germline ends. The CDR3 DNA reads TGTGCCAGCAGTTACCCTTCCGGGGCCGGCAGCCCTGGCTACACCTTC. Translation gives CASSYPSGAGSPGYTF.

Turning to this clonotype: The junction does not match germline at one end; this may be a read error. DNA for the CDR3: TGTGCCAGCAGCTTAGTAGCGGGAACCCTCTACAATGAGCAGTTATTC. Protein sequence: CASSLVAGTLYNEQLF. The gene calls are TRBV5-6 and TRBJ2-1; TRBD2 matches 8 bases. The CDR3 loop spans 16 amino acids. Germline-derived CDR1 and CDR2 are SGHDT and YYEEEE.

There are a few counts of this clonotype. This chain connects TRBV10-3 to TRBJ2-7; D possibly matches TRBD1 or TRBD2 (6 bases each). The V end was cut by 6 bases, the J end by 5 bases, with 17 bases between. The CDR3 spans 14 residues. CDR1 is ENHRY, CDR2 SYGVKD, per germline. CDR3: CAIRPGQGGHEQYF. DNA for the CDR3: TGTGCCATCAGACCGGGACAAGGGGGGCACGAGCAGTACTTC.

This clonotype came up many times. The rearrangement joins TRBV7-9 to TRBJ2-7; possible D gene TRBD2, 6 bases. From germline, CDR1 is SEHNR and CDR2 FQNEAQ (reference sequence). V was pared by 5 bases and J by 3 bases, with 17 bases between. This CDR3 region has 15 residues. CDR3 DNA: TGTGCCAGCAGCCCGGGAGCCGGAGCGCTCTACGAGCAGTACTTC. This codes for CASSPGAGALYEQYF.

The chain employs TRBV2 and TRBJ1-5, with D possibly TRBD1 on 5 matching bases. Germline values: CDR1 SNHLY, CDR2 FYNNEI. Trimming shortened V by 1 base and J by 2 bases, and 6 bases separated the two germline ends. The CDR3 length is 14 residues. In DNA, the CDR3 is TGTGCCAGCAGTGAAGGACAGCGCAATCAGCCCCAGCATTTT. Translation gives CASSEGQRNQPQHF.

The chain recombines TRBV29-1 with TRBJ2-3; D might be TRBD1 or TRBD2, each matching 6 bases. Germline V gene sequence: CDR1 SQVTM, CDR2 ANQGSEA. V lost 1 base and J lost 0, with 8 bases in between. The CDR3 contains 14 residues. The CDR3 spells CSVEGGASTDTQYF. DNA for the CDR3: TGCAGCGTTGAAGGGGGGGCCAGCACAGATACGCAGTATTTT.

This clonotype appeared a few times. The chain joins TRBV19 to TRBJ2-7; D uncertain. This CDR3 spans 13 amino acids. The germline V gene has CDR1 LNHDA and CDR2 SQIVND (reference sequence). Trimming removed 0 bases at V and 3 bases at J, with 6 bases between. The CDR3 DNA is TGTGCCAGTAGTATAGATGAGAGCTACGAGCAGTACTTC. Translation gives CASSIDESYEQYF.

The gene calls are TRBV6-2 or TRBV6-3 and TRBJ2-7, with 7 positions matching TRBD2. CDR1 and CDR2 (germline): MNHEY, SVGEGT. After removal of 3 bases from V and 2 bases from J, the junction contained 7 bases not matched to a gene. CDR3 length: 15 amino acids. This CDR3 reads CASSYLGTKTYEQYF. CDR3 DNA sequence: TGTGCCAGCAGTTATCTGGGGACTAAGACCTACGAGCAGTACTTC.

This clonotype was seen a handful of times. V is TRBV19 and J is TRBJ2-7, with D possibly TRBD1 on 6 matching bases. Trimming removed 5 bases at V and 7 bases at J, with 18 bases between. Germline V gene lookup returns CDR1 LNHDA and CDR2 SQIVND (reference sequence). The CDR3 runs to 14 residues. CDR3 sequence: CASSANRVPAEQYF. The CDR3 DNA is TGTGCCAGTAGTGCCAACAGGGTCCCCGCGGAGCAGTACTTC.

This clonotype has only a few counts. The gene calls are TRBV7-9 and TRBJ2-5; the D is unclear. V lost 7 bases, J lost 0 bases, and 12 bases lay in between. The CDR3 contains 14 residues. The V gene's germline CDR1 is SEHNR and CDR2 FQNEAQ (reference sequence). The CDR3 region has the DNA TGTGCCAGCACTCCTCCTACGTACCAAGAGACCCAGTACTTC. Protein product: CASTPPTYQETQYF.